This TCR beta chain came from a study of CD8+CD57+ T cells in acquired aplastic anemia. Study background: Sorted CD4+ and CD8+ cells gave an average of roughly 3 ug of DNA.

Overall study results and limits: Patients and controls had CD8+ Simpson's diversity values that were not significantly distinct. The study identified more than 25 CD8+ CDR3 sequences shared by patients and controls.

In this sample, this clonotype is medium-sized. The target antigen is unknown. With 0 bases removed from V and 0 bases from J, the gap between germline ends came to 18 bases. Germline assignment: CDR1 LGHNA and CDR2 YSLEER. CDR3 size: 18 residues. It was genomic DNA that served as the template for profiling TCR beta VDJ and CDR3. TCRdb re-called the reads through MiXCR, storing one row per CDR3 protein. In the table there are approximately 32,000 distinct CDR3 sequences, approximately 73% of which are singletons. This clonotype was obtained from a human donor in good health, serving as a control. The chain joins TRBV4-3 to TRBJ2-7, with a possible D match to TRBD1 (6 bases). Sample: sorted CD4+, CD8+, or CD8+CD57+ T cells (not recorded which) from PBMCs. The chain's CDR3 is CASSQDYTVTGSSYEQYF. CDR3 nucleotides: TGCGCCAGCAGCCAAGATTACACAGTTACAGGGAGCTCCTACGAGCAGTACTTC.